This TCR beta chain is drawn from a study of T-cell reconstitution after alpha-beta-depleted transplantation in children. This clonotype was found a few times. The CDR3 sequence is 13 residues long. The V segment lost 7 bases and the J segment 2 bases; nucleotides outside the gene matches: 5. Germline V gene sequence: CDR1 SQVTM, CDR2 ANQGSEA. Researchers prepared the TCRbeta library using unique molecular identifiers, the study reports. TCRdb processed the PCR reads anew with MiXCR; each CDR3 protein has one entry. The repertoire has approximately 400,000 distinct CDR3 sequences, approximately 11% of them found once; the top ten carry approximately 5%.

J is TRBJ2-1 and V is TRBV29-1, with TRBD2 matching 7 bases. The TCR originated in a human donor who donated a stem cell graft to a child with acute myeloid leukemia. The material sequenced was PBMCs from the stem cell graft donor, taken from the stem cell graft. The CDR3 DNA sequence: TGCAGCGACCGACTAGCAACCTACAATGAGCAGTTCTTC. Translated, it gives CSDRLATYNEQFF.